This passage covers 29 T cell receptor beta chains from one sample sequenced in a study of identical twins. TCRdb ran MiXCR on the 5' RACE reads and lists one entry per CDR3 protein. The data hold roughly 260,000 distinct CDR3 sequences, with roughly 13% observed a single time. Sequences were obtained from memory (CD45RO+) T cells sorted from blood. Every receptor here comes from a woman aged 18-29 years in good health.

This clonotype has at least ten counts. V is TRBV20-1 and J is TRBJ2-1; D unclear. Germline lookup yields CDR1 DFQATT and CDR2 SNEGSKA (reference sequence). The CDR3 extends over 14 amino acids. Trimming took 2 bases from V and 8 from J, leaving 16 bases between them. The DNA of the CDR3 is TGCAGTGCTAGACCAACTTCCAACTGGGATGAGCAGTTCTTC. Translated, it gives CSARPTSNWDEQFF.

This clonotype was recorded at least ten times. J is TRBJ2-2 and V is TRBV5-1; TRBD2 might be the D (6 bases). From germline, CDR1 is SGHRS and CDR2 YFSETQ. CDR3 length: 16 amino acids. Trimming took off 0 bases at V and 4 bases at J, with 13 bases between the two ends. CDR3 protein: CASSLEGRRGTGELFF. The DNA of the CDR3 is TGCGCCAGCAGCTTGGAGGGCAGGAGGGGCACCGGGGAGCTGTTTTTT.

The chain recombines TRBV15 with TRBJ2-7; D gene ambiguous. The CDR3 has 13 amino acids. V was cut by 3 bases and J by 7 bases, with 13 bases left in between. Germline V CDR1 and CDR2: LNHNV, YYDKDF (reference sequence). Here the CDR3 reads CATSRESGLEQYF. The CDR3 DNA is TGTGCCACCAGCAGGGAGTCAGGATTAGAGCAGTACTTC.

The chain uses TRBV14 and TRBJ2-7, with a weak D call TRBD2 (6 bases). The CDR3 covers 14 residues. The germline V gene encodes CDR1 SGHDN and CDR2 FVKESK. V lost 4 bases and J 2 bases, leaving 12 bases between the germline ends. CDR3 nucleotide sequence: TGTGCCAGCAGCCCCCGGGAGACCCCCTACGAGCAGTACTTC. It encodes CASSPRETPYEQYF. Drawing the rest from reference TRBV14 and TRBJ2-7, the complete variable domain is EAGVTQFPSHSVIEKGQTVTLRCDPISGHDNLYWYRRVMGKEIKFLLHFVKESKQDESGMPNNRFLAERTGGTYSTLKVQPAELEDSGVYFCASSPRETPYEQYFGPGTRLTVT.

There are a few counts of this clonotype. This chain joins TRBV12-3 or TRBV12-4 and TRBJ2-3; D assignment may be TRBD1 or TRBD2 (5 bases each). CDR3 length: 15 amino acids. The V end lost 5 bases, the J end lost 2 bases, and 14 bases lay between the germline ends. DNA of the CDR3: TGTGCCAGCAGTCGTACCGGGACCGCCACAGATACGCAGTATTTT. This codes for CASSRTGTATDTQYF.

The chain carries TRBV12-3 or TRBV12-4 and TRBJ1-5; no clear D gene. The germline V and J ends were trimmed by 11 bases and 0 bases, with 5 bases remaining between them. The CDR3 runs to 11 residues. The DNA of the CDR3 is TGTGCCGAGGATAGCAATCAGCCCCAGCATTTT. Amino acid sequence: CAEDSNQPQHF.

In its sample, this clonotype was seen many times. The chain links TRBV27 to TRBJ2-1; D possibly corresponds to TRBD1 (5 bases). This CDR3 is 16 amino acids long. V lost 6 bases to trimming and J lost 2 bases, with 17 bases between them. Germline CDR1 and CDR2: MNHEY and SMNVEV (reference sequence). The CDR3 sequence: CASRKVRGGAYNEQFF. CDR3 nucleotides: TGTGCCAGCAGGAAAGTTAGGGGTGGGGCCTACAATGAGCAGTTCTTC.

This clonotype came up once. The V gene is TRBV20-1, the J gene TRBJ2-2; D uncertain. Trimming shortened V by 2 bases and J by 8 bases, and 9 bases separated the two germline ends. Germline V gene data show CDR1 as DFQATT and CDR2 as SNEGSKA (reference sequence). CDR3 length equals 12 residues. In nucleotides, the CDR3 is TGCAGTGCTAGACCCGTGTGGGGGGAGCTGTTTTTT. It is translated as CSARPVWGELFF.

This clonotype showed up many times. The chain couples TRBV12-3 or TRBV12-4 to TRBJ1-2; no firm D call. V lost 6 bases and J 6 bases, leaving 14 bases between the germline ends. The CDR3 has 13 amino acids. CDR3 in amino acids: CASRLTAGNGYTF. CDR3 bases: TGTGCCAGCAGACTGACCGCGGGAAATGGCTACACCTTC.

The chain employs TRBV5-5 and TRBJ2-7; a possible D gene is TRBD2 (6 bases). Trimming stripped 0 bases from V and 9 bases from J, with 19 bases between. Germline CDR1 is SGHKS and CDR2 is YYEKEE (reference sequence). The CDR3 has 15 residues. CDR3 nucleotides: TGTGCCAGCAGCTTGGATGGGGGGAGAAACAGAGGGCAGTACTTC. Translated, it gives CASSLDGGRNRGQYF.

The sample holds a few counts of this clonotype. This chain uses TRBV10-3 with TRBJ2-7; 11 bases match TRBD2. Germline V gene data show CDR1 as ENHRY and CDR2 as SYGVKD. V lost 6 bases, J lost 2 bases, and 6 bases stayed unmatched. The CDR3 consists of 15 residues. The CDR3 nucleotides read TGTGCCATCAGGACTAGCGGGGCAGCCCCCTACGAGCAGTACTTC. It codes for CAIRTSGAAPYEQYF.

The chain employs TRBV20-1 and TRBJ2-7; 14 bases map to TRBD2. The germline gives CDR1 DFQATT, CDR2 SNEGSKA (reference sequence). J gave up 7 bases and V 4 bases, and 9 bases lay outside the gene matches. The CDR3 contains 15 residues. CDR3 nucleotide sequence: TGCAGTGCTACTAGGACTAGCGGGGGGTCTAAAGAGCAGTACTTC. The encoded protein is CSATRTSGGSKEQYF.

This clonotype was counted between two and nine times. The chain recombines TRBV11-2 with TRBJ2-4; 7 bases align to TRBD1. Germline lookup yields CDR1 SGHAT and CDR2 FQNNGV. The ends lost 5 bases at V and 6 bases at J; junction bases unmatched: 10. This CDR3 spans 15 amino acids. The CDR3 nucleotides read TGTGCCAGCAGCCTACGGCCCGGGACAGTAAACATTCAGTACTTC. Its translation: CASSLRPGTVNIQYF.

Many counts were recorded for this clonotype. The genes are TRBV5-1 and TRBJ1-1; D not certain. CDR1 SGHRS and CDR2 YFSETQ come from the germline V gene. The CDR3 contains 13 residues. With 2 bases removed from V and 3 bases from J, the gap between germline ends came to 8 bases. CDR3 DNA sequence: TGCGCCAGCAGCTTAACTAGGGACACTGAAGCTTTCTTT. Translating it yields CASSLTRDTEAFF.

This chain's CDR3 is CASSQVRVGELFF. The CDR3 DNA reads TGTGCCAGCAGCCAAGTGAGGGTCGGGGAGCTGTTTTTT. The V call is TRBV3-1, the J call TRBJ2-2, with D tentatively TRBD2 (5 bases). Germline values: CDR1 LGHDT, CDR2 YNNKEL (reference sequence). The CDR3 loop spans 13 amino acids. V lost 1 base, J lost 7 bases, and 7 bases lay in between.

The V gene is TRBV7-2, the J gene TRBJ1-5; D gene uncertain. V lost 3 bases and J lost 6, with 15 bases in between. This CDR3 is built from 15 residues. Germline CDR1 and CDR2: SGHTA and FQGNSA. The CDR3 here is CASSFSAAGGQPQHF. CDR3 sequence (DNA): TGTGCCAGCAGCTTCTCGGCCGCCGGAGGTCAGCCCCAGCATTTT. The complete variable domain, with remaining parts taken from reference TRBV7-2 and TRBJ1-5, reads GAGVSQSPSNKVTEKGKDVELRCDPISGHTALYWYRQSLGQGLEFLIYFQGNSAPDKSGLPSDRFSAERTGGSVSTLTIQRTQQEDSAVYLCASSFSAAGGQPQHFGDGTRLSIL.

The chain combines TRBV6-2 or TRBV6-3 with TRBJ2-1; D gene ambiguous. Trimming removed 4 bases from V and 8 bases from J, with 21 bases in between. The CDR3 is 16 amino acids. The V gene's germline CDR1 is MNHEY and CDR2 SVGEGT. The CDR3 sequence: CASSSPTIEYSDEQFF. CDR3 DNA sequence: TGTGCCAGCAGTTCCCCCACGATAGAGTATTCCGATGAGCAGTTCTTC.

This clonotype was picked up many times. At one of its ends the junction is not consistent with the germline gene, which may arise from a read error. The chain carries TRBV11-3 and TRBJ2-1; 11 bases are a match to TRBD2. The CDR3 runs 15 residues. The germline V gene encodes CDR1 SGHNT and CDR2 YENEEA. The CDR3 region has the DNA TGCGCCAGCAGCTTCCTAGCGGGGGGATACAATGAGCAGTTCTTC. This sequence encodes CASSFLAGGYNEQFF.

The V gene is TRBV24-1, the J gene TRBJ2-1; 8 bases are shared with TRBD1. The CDR3 is 15 amino acids. CDR1 is KGHDR, CDR2 SFDVKD, per germline. V lost 3 bases to trimming and J lost 3 bases; unmatched junction nucleotides: 3. The CDR3 loop reads CATSDPGQGYNEQFF. The DNA of the CDR3 is TGTGCCACCAGTGATCCAGGACAGGGCTACAATGAGCAGTTCTTC.

This clonotype appeared a few times. The chain links TRBV6-6 to TRBJ2-5; maybe TRBD2 (5 bases). This CDR3 is built from 13 residues. CDR1 and CDR2 from the germline V gene are MNHNY and SVGAGI (reference sequence). The V and J ends lost 6 bases and 5 bases respectively, with 13 bases between them. In DNA form, the CDR3 reads TGTGCCAGCAGATCCTCGGGATTGGAGACCCAGTACTTC. It yields the protein CASRSSGLETQYF.

The chain couples TRBV5-6 to TRBJ2-7; 10 bases are shared with TRBD2. Germline values: CDR1 SGHDT, CDR2 YYEEEE. The CDR3 is 15 amino acids. Germline trimming cut 0 bases from V and 6 bases from J; bases unmatched to any gene: 6. CDR3 nucleotides: TGTGCCAGCAGCTTGGGACCTAGCGGGGGCCTCGAGCAGTACTTC. Translating it yields CASSLGPSGGLEQYF.

The chain uses TRBV9 and TRBJ2-1, with 9 bases matching TRBD2. Germline CDR1 is SGDLS and CDR2 is YYNGEE. The CDR3 is 15 residues long. J was trimmed by 6 bases and V by 0 bases; bases with no gene match: 4. CDR3 residues: CASSVGGGGANEQFF. The DNA of the CDR3 is TGTGCCAGCAGCGTAGGTGGCGGGGGGGCCAATGAGCAGTTCTTC.

V usage is TRBV12-3 or TRBV12-4 and J usage is TRBJ1-4; 7 positions agree with TRBD1. The CDR3 totals 11 residues. J gave up 10 bases and V 5 bases, and 1 base lay outside the gene matches. The CDR3 protein is CASSPGGKLFF. The CDR3 DNA reads as TGTGCCAGCAGTCCAGGGGGAAAACTGTTTTTT.

V gene TRBV20-1 combines with J gene TRBJ2-5, with D perhaps matching TRBD1 or TRBD2 (5 bases each). The CDR3 is 13 residues long. V dropped 3 bases and J dropped 4 bases, with 12 bases sitting between them. Per germline, CDR1 DFQATT and CDR2 SNEGSKA (reference sequence). This chain's CDR3 is CSARVTGGETQYF. CDR3 in DNA: TGCAGTGCTAGGGTAACTGGGGGAGAGACCCAGTACTTC.

The rearrangement uses TRBV25-1 and TRBJ2-3; D tentatively fits TRBD1 or TRBD2 (5 bases each). V was clipped by 5 bases and J by 2 bases, with 20 bases between them. CDR1 and CDR2 from the germline V gene are MGHDK and SYGVNS. This CDR3 spans 17 amino acids. The CDR3 here is CASSILLRAGSTDTQYF. CDR3 sequence (DNA): TGTGCCAGCAGTATCCTCCTCAGGGCGGGTTCCACAGATACGCAGTATTTT.

The chain joins TRBV3-1 to TRBJ1-4, with D perhaps matching TRBD1 (5 bases). Germline V gives CDR1 LGHDT, CDR2 YNNKEL (reference sequence). The CDR3 consists of 14 residues. Trimming removed 1 base from V and 2 bases from J, with 5 bases in between. The CDR3 DNA is TGTGCCAGCAGCCAAGGGGGCACTAATGAAAAACTGTTTTTT. Residues: CASSQGGTNEKLFF.

The chain employs TRBV3-1 and TRBJ2-3; D not certain. V lost 2 bases to trimming and J lost 2 bases, with 8 bases between them. The CDR3 loop spans 14 amino acids. Per germline, CDR1 LGHDT and CDR2 YNNKEL (reference sequence). This CDR3 is CASSQRGSTDTQYF. Here the CDR3 DNA reads TGTGCCAGCAGCCAACGCGGATCCACAGATACGCAGTATTTT.

The gene calls are TRBV7-2 and TRBJ2-1; TRBD2 matches 7 bases. Trimming removed 6 bases from V and 8 bases from J; junction bases left unmatched: 10. Germline V gives CDR1 SGHTA, CDR2 FQGNSA. This CDR3 is built from 14 residues. CDR3 DNA sequence: TGTGCCAGCAGTATGAGGGAGGGTCGGGATGAGCAGTTCTTC. Its translation is CASSMREGRDEQFF.

This clonotype has a handful of counts. The chain combines TRBV20-1 with TRBJ1-1, with D maybe TRBD1 (5 bases). V dropped 0 bases and J dropped 5 bases, with 10 bases sitting between them. CDR3 length equals 13 residues. The germline V gene has CDR1 DFQATT and CDR2 SNEGSKA (reference sequence). The CDR3 here is CSARDKGDTEAFF. The CDR3, as DNA: TGCAGTGCTAGAGATAAAGGGGATACTGAAGCTTTCTTT.